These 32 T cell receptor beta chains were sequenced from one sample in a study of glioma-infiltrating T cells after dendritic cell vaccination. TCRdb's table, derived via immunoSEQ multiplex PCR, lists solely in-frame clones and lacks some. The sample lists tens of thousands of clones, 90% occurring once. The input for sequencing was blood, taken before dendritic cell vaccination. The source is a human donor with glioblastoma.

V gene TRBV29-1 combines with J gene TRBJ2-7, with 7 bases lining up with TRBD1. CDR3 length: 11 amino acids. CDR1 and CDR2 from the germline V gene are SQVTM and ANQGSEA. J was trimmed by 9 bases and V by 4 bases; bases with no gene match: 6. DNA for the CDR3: TGCAGCGTTGCAGGGGGTCGGGGGCAGTACTTC. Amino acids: CSVAGGRGQYF.

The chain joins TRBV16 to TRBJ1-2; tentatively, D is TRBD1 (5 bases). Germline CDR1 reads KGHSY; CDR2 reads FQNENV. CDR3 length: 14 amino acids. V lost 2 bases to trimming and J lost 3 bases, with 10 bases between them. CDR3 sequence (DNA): TGTGCCAGCAGCCAACAGGGTAGGGACTATGGCTACACCTTC. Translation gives CASSQQGRDYGYTF.

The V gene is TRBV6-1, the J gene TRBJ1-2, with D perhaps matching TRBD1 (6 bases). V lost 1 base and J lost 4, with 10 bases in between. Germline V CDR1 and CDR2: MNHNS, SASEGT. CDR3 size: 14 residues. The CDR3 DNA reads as TGTGCCAGCAGTGAAGAGGGCAGGGGCTATGGCTACACCTTC. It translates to CASSEEGRGYGYTF.

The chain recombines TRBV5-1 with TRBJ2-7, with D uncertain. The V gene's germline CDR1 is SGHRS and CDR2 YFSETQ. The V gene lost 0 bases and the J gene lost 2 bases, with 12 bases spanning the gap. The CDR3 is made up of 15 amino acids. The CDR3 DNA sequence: TGCGCCAGCAGCTTGGCAGCAGGAAGAGCCTACGAGCAGTACTTC. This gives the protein CASSLAAGRAYEQYF.

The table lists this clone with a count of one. The CDR3 DNA sequence: TGTGCCAGCAGCGGCGGGGGAACAGCAAATGAAAAACTGTTTTTT. Translated: CASSGGGTANEKLFF. This rearrangement joins TRBV7-9 to TRBJ1-4, with D possibly TRBD1 on 5 matching bases. V gave up 5 bases and J gave up 5 bases, with 15 bases separating them. Germline V gene lookup returns CDR1 SEHNR and CDR2 FQNEAQ (reference sequence). There are 15 residues in the CDR3.

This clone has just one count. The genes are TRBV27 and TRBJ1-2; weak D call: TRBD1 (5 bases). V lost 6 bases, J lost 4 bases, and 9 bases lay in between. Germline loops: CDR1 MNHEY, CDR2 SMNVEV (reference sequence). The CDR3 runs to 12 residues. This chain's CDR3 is CASRQETYGYTF. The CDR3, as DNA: TGTGCCAGCAGACAGGAGACCTATGGCTACACCTTC.

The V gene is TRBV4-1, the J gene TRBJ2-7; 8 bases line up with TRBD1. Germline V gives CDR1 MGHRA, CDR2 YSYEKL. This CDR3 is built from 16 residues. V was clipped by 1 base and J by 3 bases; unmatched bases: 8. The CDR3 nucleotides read TGCGCCAGCAGCCAAGCTCCCGGGACAGGTTTCTACGAGCAGTACTTC. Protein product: CASSQAPGTGFYEQYF.

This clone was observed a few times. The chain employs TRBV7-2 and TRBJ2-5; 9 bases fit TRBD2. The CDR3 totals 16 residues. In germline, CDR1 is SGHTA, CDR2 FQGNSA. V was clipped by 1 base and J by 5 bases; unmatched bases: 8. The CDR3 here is CASSLEVRGGRETQYF. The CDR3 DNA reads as TGTGCCAGCAGCTTAGAGGTGCGGGGGGGCCGGGAGACCCAGTACTTC.

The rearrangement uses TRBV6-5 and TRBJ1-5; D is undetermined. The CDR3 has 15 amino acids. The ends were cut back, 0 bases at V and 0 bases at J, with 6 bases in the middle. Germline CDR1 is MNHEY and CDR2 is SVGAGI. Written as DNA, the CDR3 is TGTGCCAGCAGTTACTCGAGTCTTAGCAATCAGCCCCAGCATTTT. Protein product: CASSYSSLSNQPQHF.

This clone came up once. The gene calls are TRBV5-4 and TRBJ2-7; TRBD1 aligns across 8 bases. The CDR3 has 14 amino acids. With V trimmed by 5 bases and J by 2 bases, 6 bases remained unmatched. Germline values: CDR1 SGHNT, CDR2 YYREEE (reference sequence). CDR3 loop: CASSTGTGTYEQYF. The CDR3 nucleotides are TGTGCCAGCAGTACCGGGACAGGAACCTACGAGCAGTACTTC.

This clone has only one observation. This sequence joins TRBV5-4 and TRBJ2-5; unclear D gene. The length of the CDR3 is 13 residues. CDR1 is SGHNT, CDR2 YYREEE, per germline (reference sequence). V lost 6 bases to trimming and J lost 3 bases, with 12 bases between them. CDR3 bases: TGTGCCAGCACCGCGGATCAAAAAGAGACCCAGTACTTC. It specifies CASTADQKETQYF.

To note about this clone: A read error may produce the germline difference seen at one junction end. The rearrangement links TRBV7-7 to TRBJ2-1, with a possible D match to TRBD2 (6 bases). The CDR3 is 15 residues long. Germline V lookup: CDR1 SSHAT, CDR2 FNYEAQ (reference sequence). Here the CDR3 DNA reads TGTGCTAGCAGCTTGGCCGGGACTCCTTACAATGAGCAGTTCTTC. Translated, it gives CASSLAGTPYNEQFF.

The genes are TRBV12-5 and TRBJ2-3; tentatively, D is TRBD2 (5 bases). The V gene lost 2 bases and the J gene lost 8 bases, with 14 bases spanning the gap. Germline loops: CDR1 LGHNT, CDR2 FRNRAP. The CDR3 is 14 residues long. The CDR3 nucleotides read TGTGCTAGTGGTTTGAACGGCTTTGGAGGTACGCAGTATTTT. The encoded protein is CASGLNGFGGTQYF.

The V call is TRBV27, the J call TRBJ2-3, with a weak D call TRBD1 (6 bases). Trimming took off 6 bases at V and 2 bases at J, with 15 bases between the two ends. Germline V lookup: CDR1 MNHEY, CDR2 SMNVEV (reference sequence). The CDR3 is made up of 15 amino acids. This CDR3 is CASSPTGFPTDTQYF. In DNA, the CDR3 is TGTGCCAGCAGCCCCACAGGGTTCCCCACAGATACGCAGTATTTT.

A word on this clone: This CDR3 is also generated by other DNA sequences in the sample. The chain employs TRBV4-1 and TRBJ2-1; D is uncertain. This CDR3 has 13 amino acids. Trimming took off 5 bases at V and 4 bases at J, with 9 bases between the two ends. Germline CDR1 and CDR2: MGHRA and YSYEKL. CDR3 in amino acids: CASSGLFYNEQFF. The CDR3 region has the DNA TGCGCCAGCAGCGGGCTCTTTTACAATGAGCAGTTCTTC.

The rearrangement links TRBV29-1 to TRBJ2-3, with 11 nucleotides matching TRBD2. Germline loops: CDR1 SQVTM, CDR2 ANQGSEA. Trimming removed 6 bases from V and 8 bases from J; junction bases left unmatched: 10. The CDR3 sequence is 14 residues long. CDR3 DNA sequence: TGCAGCGTGGGATCACTAGCGGGGGCGCGTACGCAGTATTTT. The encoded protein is CSVGSLAGARTQYF.

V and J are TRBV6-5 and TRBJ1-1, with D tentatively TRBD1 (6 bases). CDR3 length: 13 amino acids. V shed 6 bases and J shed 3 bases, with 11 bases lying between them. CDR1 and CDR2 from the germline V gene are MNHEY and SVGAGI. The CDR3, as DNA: TGTGCCAGCAGCGGACAGAGTTACACTGAAGCTTTCTTT. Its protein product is CASSGQSYTEAFF.

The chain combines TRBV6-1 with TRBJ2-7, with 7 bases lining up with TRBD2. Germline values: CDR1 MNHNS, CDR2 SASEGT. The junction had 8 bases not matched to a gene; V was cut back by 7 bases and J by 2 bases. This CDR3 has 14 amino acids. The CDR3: CASTTSVGPYEQYF. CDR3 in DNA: TGTGCCAGCACTACTAGCGTCGGGCCCTACGAGCAGTACTTC.

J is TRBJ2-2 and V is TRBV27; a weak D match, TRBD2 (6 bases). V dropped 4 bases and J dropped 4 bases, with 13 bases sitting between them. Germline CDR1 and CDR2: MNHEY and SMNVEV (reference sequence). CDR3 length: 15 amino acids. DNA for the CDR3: TGTGCCAGCAGTTCCGGGGAGGTGAGCACCGGGGAGCTGTTTTTT. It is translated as CASSSGEVSTGELFF.

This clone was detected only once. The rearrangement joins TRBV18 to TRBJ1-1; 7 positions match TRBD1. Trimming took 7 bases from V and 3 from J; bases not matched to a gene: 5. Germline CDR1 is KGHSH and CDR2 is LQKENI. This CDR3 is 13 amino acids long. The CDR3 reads CASYTGVDTEAFF. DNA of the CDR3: TGTGCCAGCTATACAGGGGTAGACACTGAAGCTTTCTTT.

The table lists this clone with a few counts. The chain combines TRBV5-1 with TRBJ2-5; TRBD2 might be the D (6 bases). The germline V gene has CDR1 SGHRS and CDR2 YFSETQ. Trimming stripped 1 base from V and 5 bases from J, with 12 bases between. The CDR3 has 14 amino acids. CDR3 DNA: TGCGCCAGCAGCTTGTTACTAGCCAGCGAGACCCAGTACTTC. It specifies CASSLLLASETQYF.

The CDR3 sequence: CASSLGGTGEAFF. CDR3 nucleotide sequence: TGTGCCAGCAGCTTGGGAGGAACAGGTGAAGCTTTCTTT. The chain joins TRBV5-4 to TRBJ1-1; D might be TRBD1 (5 bases). The germline CDR1 and CDR2 sequences are SGHNT and YYREEE (reference sequence). The CDR3 runs 13 residues. The V gene lost 0 bases and the J gene lost 7 bases, with 10 bases spanning the gap.

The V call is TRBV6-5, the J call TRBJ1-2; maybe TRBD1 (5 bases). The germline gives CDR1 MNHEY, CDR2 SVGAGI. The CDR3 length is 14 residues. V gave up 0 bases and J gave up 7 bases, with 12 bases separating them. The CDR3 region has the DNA TGTGCCAGCAGTTACTCACCAGGGCAGGCTGGCTACACCTTC. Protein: CASSYSPGQAGYTF.

Here the CDR3 reads CASSHGILETQYF. Here the CDR3 DNA reads TGCGCCAGCAGCCACGGGATTCTCGAGACCCAGTACTTC. The chain combines TRBV4-1 with TRBJ2-5; D is possibly TRBD2 (5 bases). Trimming took 3 bases from V and 5 from J, leaving 10 bases between them. Looked up from germline, CDR1 is MGHRA and CDR2 is YSYEKL. This CDR3 has 13 amino acids.

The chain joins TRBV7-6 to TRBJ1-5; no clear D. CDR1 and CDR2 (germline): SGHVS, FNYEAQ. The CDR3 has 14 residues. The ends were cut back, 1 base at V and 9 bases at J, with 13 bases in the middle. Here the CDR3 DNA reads TGTGCCAGCAGCTTAGACGGAGCCGGCGGGCCCCAGCATTTT. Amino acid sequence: CASSLDGAGGPQHF.

CDR3 region: CSLRTDGYTF. DNA of the CDR3: TGCAGCCTCAGGACAGATGGCTACACCTTC. V gene TRBV20-1 combines with J gene TRBJ1-2; possibly TRBD1 for D (6 bases). The CDR3 is 10 residues long. CDR1 and CDR2 (germline): DFQATT, SNEGSKA (reference sequence).

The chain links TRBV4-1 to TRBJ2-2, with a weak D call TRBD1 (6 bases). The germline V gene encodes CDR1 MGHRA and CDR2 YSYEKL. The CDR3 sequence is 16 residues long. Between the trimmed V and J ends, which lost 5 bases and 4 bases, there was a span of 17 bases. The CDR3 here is CASSNSPGVGTGELFF. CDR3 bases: TGCGCCAGCAGCAATTCTCCAGGGGTCGGCACCGGGGAGCTGTTTTTT.

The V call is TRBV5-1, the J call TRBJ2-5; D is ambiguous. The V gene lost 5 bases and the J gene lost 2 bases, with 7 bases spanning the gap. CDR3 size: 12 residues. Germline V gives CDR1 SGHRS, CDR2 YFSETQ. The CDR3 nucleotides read TGCGCCAGCAGGTCAGGACAAGAGACCCAGTACTTC. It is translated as CASRSGQETQYF.

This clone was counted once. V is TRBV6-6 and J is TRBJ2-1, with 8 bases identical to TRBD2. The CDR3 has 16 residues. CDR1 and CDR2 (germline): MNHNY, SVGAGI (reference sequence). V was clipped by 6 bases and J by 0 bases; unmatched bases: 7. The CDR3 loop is CASSQSGGSSYNEQFF. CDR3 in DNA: TGTGCCAGCAGCCAAAGCGGGGGTAGCTCCTACAATGAGCAGTTCTTC.

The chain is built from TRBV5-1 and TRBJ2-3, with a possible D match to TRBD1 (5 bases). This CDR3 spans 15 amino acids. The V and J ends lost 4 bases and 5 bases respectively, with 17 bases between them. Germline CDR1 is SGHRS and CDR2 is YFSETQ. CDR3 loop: CASSVGHVQRDTQYF. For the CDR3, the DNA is TGCGCCAGCAGCGTGGGGCATGTCCAGCGAGATACGCAGTATTTT.

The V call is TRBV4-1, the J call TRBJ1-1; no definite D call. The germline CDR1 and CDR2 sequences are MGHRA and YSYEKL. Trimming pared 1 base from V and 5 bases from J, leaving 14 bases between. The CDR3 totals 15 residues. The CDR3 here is CASSQGSGLGTEAFF. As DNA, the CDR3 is TGCGCCAGCAGCCAAGGGTCGGGGTTGGGGACTGAAGCTTTCTTT.

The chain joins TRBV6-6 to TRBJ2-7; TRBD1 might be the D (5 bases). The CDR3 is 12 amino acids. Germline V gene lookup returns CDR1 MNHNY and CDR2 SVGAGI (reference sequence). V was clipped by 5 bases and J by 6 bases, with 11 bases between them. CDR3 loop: CASSPGHGEQYF. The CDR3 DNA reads TGTGCCAGCAGTCCAGGGCATGGCGAGCAGTACTTC.